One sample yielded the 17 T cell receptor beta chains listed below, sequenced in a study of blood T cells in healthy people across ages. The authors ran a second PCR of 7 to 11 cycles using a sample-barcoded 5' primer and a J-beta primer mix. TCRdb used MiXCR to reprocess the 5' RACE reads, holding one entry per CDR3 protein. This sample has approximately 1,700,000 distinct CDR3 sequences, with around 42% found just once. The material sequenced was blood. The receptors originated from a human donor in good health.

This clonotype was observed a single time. DNA of the CDR3: TGTGCCAGCAGTTACCCCGAGGCAGGGGGGGTTTTTTCGTGGAATCAGCCCCAGCATTTT. Residues: CASSYPEAGGVFSWNQPQHF. The chain combines TRBV6-2 or TRBV6-3 with TRBJ1-5; 7 bases fit TRBD1. The CDR3 runs 20 residues. J gave up 4 bases and V 2 bases, and 20 bases lay outside the gene matches. The germline CDR1 and CDR2 sequences are MNHEY and SVGEGT.

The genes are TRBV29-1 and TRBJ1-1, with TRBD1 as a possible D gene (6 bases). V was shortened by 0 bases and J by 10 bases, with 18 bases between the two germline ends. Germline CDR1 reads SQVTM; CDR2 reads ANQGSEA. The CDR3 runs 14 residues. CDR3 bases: TGCAGCGTTGAAGATACCGGGACAACGGAGGTAGCTTTCTTT. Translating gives CSVEDTGTTEVAFF.

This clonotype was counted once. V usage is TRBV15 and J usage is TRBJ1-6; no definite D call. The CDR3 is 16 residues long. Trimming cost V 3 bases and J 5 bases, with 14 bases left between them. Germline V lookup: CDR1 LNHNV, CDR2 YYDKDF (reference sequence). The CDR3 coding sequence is TGTGCCACCAGCAGGTACCTGAGCCAGAATAATTCACCCCTCCACTTT. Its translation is CATSRYLSQNNSPLHF.

The CDR3 region has the DNA TGCGCCAGCAGCTTACCTCGAGCAGGGTCGAACACTGAAGCTTTCTTT. It is translated as CASSLPRAGSNTEAFF. The gene calls are TRBV5-1 and TRBJ1-1; D might be TRBD1 (5 bases). The germline gives CDR1 SGHRS, CDR2 YFSETQ. V lost 2 bases to trimming and J lost 1 base, with 15 bases between them. The CDR3 sequence is 16 residues long.

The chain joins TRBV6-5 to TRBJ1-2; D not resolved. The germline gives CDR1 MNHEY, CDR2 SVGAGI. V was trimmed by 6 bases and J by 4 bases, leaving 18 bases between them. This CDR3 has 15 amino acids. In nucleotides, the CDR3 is TGTGCCAGCAGCCCGTTCAGCCGGGTGGGCTATGGCTACACCTTC. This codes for CASSPFSRVGYGYTF.

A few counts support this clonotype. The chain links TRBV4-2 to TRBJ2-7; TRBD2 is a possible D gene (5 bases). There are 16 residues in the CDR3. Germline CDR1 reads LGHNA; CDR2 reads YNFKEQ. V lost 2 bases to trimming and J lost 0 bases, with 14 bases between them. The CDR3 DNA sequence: TGTGCCAGCAGCCAACCCGGGGAGCGACTCTCCTACGAGCAGTACTTC. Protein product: CASSQPGERLSYEQYF.

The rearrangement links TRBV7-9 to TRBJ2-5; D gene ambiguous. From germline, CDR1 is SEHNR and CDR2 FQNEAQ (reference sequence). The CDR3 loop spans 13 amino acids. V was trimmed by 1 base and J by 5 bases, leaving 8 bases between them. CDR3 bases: TGTGCCAGCAGCTTAGGATCTTTCGAGACCCAGTACTTC. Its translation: CASSLGSFETQYF.

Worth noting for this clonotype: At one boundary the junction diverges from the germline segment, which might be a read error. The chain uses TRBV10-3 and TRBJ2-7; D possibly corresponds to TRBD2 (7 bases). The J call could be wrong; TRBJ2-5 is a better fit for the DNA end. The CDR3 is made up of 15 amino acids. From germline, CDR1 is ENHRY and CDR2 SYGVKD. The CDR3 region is CAITGGGPYQKTQYF. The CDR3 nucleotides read TGTGCCATCACAGGCGGGGGCCCATACCAAAAGACCCAGTACTTC.

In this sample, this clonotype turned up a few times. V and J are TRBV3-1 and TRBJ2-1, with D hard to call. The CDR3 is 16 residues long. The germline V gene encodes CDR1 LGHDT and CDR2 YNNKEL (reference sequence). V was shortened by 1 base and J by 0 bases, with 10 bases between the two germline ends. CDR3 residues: CASSQGVTSSYNEQFF. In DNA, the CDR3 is TGTGCCAGCAGCCAAGGGGTTACGAGCTCCTACAATGAGCAGTTCTTC.

As DNA, the CDR3 is TGTGCCAGCAGCTTCGACGACCTCTATGGCTACACCTTC. This sequence encodes CASSFDDLYGYTF. V and J are TRBV7-9 and TRBJ1-2; D gene uncertain. Germline CDR1 SEHNR, CDR2 FQNEAQ (reference sequence). Between the trimmed V and J ends, which lost 3 bases and 4 bases, there was a span of 9 bases. CDR3 length: 13 residues.

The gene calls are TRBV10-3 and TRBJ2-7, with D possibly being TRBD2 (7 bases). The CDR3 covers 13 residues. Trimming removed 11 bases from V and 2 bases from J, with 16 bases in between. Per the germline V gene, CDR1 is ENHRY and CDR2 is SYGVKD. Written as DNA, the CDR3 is TGTGCCTCCTACGCGGGGGCCACCTACGAGCAGTACTTC. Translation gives CASYAGATYEQYF.

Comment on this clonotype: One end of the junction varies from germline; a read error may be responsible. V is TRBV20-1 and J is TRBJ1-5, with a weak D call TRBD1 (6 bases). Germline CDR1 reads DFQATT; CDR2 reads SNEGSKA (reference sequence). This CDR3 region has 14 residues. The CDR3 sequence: CGAHRVKSNQPQHF. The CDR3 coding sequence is TGCGGTGCTCACAGGGTTAAGAGCAATCAGCCCCAGCATTTT.

In DNA form, the CDR3 reads TGCGCCAGCAGCTTGGTCGACGGACGCGCGGGAGATACGCAGTATTTT. Residues: CASSLVDGRAGDTQYF. The chain joins TRBV5-1 to TRBJ2-3, with TRBD2 as a possible D gene (5 bases). The CDR3 sequence is 16 residues long. Trimming took 0 bases from V and 5 from J, leaving 16 bases between them. Germline-derived CDR1 and CDR2 are SGHRS and YFSETQ.

CDR3 bases: TGTGCCAGCAGTTACAACCCGGGACAGACATATGAAGCTTTCTTT. Residues: CASSYNPGQTYEAFF. The chain is built from TRBV6-2 or TRBV6-3 and TRBJ1-1, with TRBD1 matching 7 bases. The V segment lost 2 bases and the J segment 7 bases; nucleotides outside the gene matches: 10. This CDR3 has 15 amino acids. CDR1 is MNHEY, CDR2 SVGEGT, per germline.

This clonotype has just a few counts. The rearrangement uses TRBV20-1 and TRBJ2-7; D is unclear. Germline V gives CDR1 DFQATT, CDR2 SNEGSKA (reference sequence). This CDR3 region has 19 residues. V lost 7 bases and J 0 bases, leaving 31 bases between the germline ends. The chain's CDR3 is CSDRRGWIPHRFCSYEQYF. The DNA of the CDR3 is TGCAGTGATAGGAGAGGATGGATCCCTCATCGGTTCTGCTCCTACGAGCAGTACTTC.

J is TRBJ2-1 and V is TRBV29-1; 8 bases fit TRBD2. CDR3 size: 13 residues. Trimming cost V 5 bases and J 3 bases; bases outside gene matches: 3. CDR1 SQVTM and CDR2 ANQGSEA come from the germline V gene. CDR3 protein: CSVRGGRYNEQFF. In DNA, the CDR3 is TGCAGCGTTCGGGGGGGCCGCTACAATGAGCAGTTCTTC.

The DNA of the CDR3 is TGTGCCAGCAGCCAATACCGATTCGACCAAGAGACCCAGTACTTC. Translated: CASSQYRFDQETQYF. This chain joins TRBV14 and TRBJ2-5; D is ambiguous. Germline loops: CDR1 SGHDN, CDR2 FVKESK. Trimming took 2 bases from V and 0 from J, leaving 10 bases between them. The CDR3 runs to 15 residues.